A selection of T cell receptor beta chains follows, all from one sample in a study of blood T cell repertoires in COVID-19. TCRdb's copy holds only in-frame clones and misses some; the assay was immunoSEQ multiplex PCR. The repertoire holds around 250,000 clones, 90% seen once, with approximately 4% in the top ten. The source material was PBMCs or T cells enriched from blood (not recorded which). Receptors were obtained from a woman aged 25 to 39 with acute COVID-19. The CDR3 runs from the conserved cysteine through the conserved F or W. Fields, in order: V gene, clone size, J gene, D gene, CDR3 protein, CDR3 DNA. D genes are given only for firm matches. Size values are once, few and many counts, or a class for expanded clones, and some rows have none.

TRBV2	.	TRBJ1-5	TRBD1	CASSTGTDYQPQHF	TGTGCCAGCAGTACCGGGACAGATTATCAGCCCCAGCATTTT
TRBV6-5	few	TRBJ1-1	TRBD1	CASLNRQGASTEAFF	TGTGCCAGCCTGAACCGACAGGGGGCGAGCACTGAAGCTTTCTTT
TRBV9	.	TRBJ2-2	.	CASRPKMEGGGELFF	TGTGCCAGCAGACCAAAGATGGAGGGCGGCGGGGAGCTGTTTTTT
TRBV11-2	.	TRBJ1-1	TRBD1	CASSYWDIQGRRTEAFF	TGTGCCAGCAGCTATTGGGACATACAGGGGAGGAGAACTGAAGCTTTCTTT
TRBV28	.	TRBJ2-1	TRBD2	CASSFGTSGRTREQFF	TGTGCCAGCAGTTTCGGCACTAGCGGGAGAACCCGAGAGCAGTTCTTC
TRBV7-3	.	TRBJ2-1	TRBD2	CASSLTGLAGVSEQFF	TGTGCCAGCAGCTTAACGGGTCTAGCGGGAGTAAGTGAGCAGTTCTTC
TRBV2	.	TRBJ2-1	.	CASSDSGWGEQFF	TGTGCCAGCAGTGATTCAGGGTGGGGTGAGCAGTTCTTC
TRBV7-2	.	TRBJ2-7	TRBD1	CASSQTWTGNYEQYF	TGTGCCAGCAGCCAGACGTGGACAGGGAACTACGAGCAGTACTTC
TRBV6-4	.	TRBJ2-1	TRBD2	CASRLRPSGRRNEQFF	TGTGCCAGCAGGCTCCGCCCTAGCGGCCGAAGGAATGAGCAGTTCTTC
TRBV13	.	TRBJ1-1	TRBD1	CASRLQGVDTEAFF	TGTGCCAGCAGGCTTCAGGGGGTAGACACTGAAGCTTTCTTT
TRBV5-1	.	TRBJ1-5	.	CASSLDSFNQPQHF	TGCGCCAGCAGCCTCGACAGCTTCAATCAGCCCCAGCATTTT
TRBV9	.	TRBJ2-1	.	CASSDKGQSSNEQFF	TGTGCCAGCAGCGATAAGGGACAAAGCTCCAATGAGCAGTTCTTC
TRBV3-1/TRBV3-2	.	TRBJ2-2	TRBD2	CASSLPGGTGELFF	TGTGCCAGCAGCCTACCGGGGGGAACCGGGGAGCTGTTTTTT
TRBV11-2	.	TRBJ2-5	.	CASNDQQRHIETQYF	TGTGCCAGCAACGATCAGCAAAGACACATAGAGACCCAGTACTTC
TRBV19	.	TRBJ2-3	TRBD1	CASSMGTGSSTDTQYF	TGTGCCAGTAGTATGGGGACAGGTTCTAGCACAGATACGCAGTATTTT
TRBV6-5	once	TRBJ2-1	TRBD2	CASRASLAGGIEQFF	TGTGCCAGCAGGGCCTCACTAGCGGGAGGGATTGAGCAGTTCTTC
TRBV6-2/TRBV6-3	.	TRBJ2-7	.	CASSQDSYEQYF	TGTGCCAGCAGTCAAGACAGCTACGAGCAGTACTTC
TRBV7-9	.	TRBJ2-1	.	CASRFPGWSEQFF	TGTGCCAGCAGATTTCCAGGGTGGAGTGAGCAGTTCTTC
TRBV19	.	TRBJ1-1	TRBD1	CASKIGQGAFTEAFF	TGTGCCAGTAAGATCGGACAGGGGGCATTTACTGAAGCTTTCTTT
TRBV5-1	.	TRBJ2-1	.	CASSLETGGGQQFF	TGCGCCAGCAGCTTGGAGACGGGGGGCGGACAGCAGTTCTTC
TRBV18	.	TRBJ2-1	.	CASSLQDVSSYNEQFF	TGTGCCAGCTCATTACAGGACGTAAGCTCCTACAATGAGCAGTTCTTC
TRBV7-8	few	TRBJ1-1	TRBD1	CASSYGQGETEAFF	TGTGCCAGCAGCTACGGACAGGGAGAAACTGAAGCTTTCTTT
TRBV2	few	TRBJ2-1	.	CASSDSEQFF	TGTGCCAGCTCAGACAGTGAGCAGTTCTTC
TRBV12-3/TRBV12-4	.	TRBJ1-2	.	CASSGVNGYTF	TGTGCCAGCTCCGGGGTTAATGGCTACACCTTC
TRBV19	.	TRBJ2-1	TRBD1	CASSIRGQGANEQFF	TGTGCCAGTAGTATACGAGGACAGGGGGCTAATGAGCAGTTCTTC
TRBV30	.	TRBJ1-5	.	CAWNPGGNQPQHF	TGTGCCTGGAACCCAGGCGGCAATCAGCCCCAGCATTTT
TRBV7-2	.	TRBJ1-5	.	CASSPWSDSLYQPQHF	TGTGCCAGCAGCCCCTGGTCCGACAGCCTATATCAGCCCCAGCATTTT
TRBV9	.	TRBJ2-7	.	CASSVRGDTSYEQYF	TGTGCCAGCAGCGTACGGGGGGACACCTCCTACGAGCAGTACTTC
TRBV12-3/TRBV12-4	.	TRBJ2-5	TRBD2	CASGKAGEWTQYF	TGTGCCAGCGGAAAAGCGGGAGAGTGGACCCAGTACTTC
TRBV19	.	TRBJ2-2	TRBD2	CASTPGLAGETGELFF	TGTGCCAGTACCCCGGGACTAGCGGGAGAAACCGGGGAGCTGTTTTTT
TRBV7-2	.	TRBJ2-3	TRBD1	CASSRGQAGTDTQYF	TGTGCCAGCAGCCGGGGACAGGCAGGGACAGATACGCAGTATTTT
TRBV11-2	.	TRBJ1-3	.	CASSRFGFSGNTIYF	TGTGCCAGCAGCCGATTCGGGTTCTCTGGAAACACCATATATTTT
TRBV3-1/TRBV3-2	.	TRBJ1-3	.	CASSQDRGSGNTIYF	TGTGCCAGCAGCCAAGATCGAGGGTCAGGAAACACCATATATTTT
TRBV2	.	TRBJ1-5	TRBD1	CASRRDRDNQPQHF	TGTGCCAGCAGGAGGGACAGGGACAATCAGCCCCAGCATTTT
TRBV7-2	.	TRBJ2-1	TRBD2	CASSLGTSGSNEQFF	TGTGCCAGCAGCCTCGGGACTAGCGGGAGCAATGAGCAGTTCTTC
TRBV5-1	.	TRBJ2-1	TRBD1	CASAEGGSSNEQFF	TGCGCCAGCGCGGAAGGGGGCTCCTCGAATGAGCAGTTCTTC
TRBV4-2	many	TRBJ2-3	TRBD2	CASSQRSGLAGGADTQYF	TGTGCCAGCAGCCAGAGGTCCGGACTAGCGGGAGGGGCAGATACGCAGTATTTT
TRBV30	.	TRBJ1-6	.	CAWSGRQRLNSPLHF	TGTGCCTGGAGTGGCCGACAGCGCTTAAATTCACCCCTCCACTTT
TRBV10-1	few	TRBJ2-3	TRBD1	CASSAGTGHTDTQYF	TGCGCCAGCAGCGCCGGGACAGGGCACACAGATACGCAGTATTTT
TRBV7-9	.	TRBJ2-7	.	CASSLDEGYEQYF	TGTGCCAGCAGCTTAGACGAGGGCTACGAGCAGTACTTC
TRBV28	.	TRBJ2-7	TRBD1	CASSTLRDRVNEQYF	TGTGCCAGCAGTACACTCCGGGACAGGGTAAACGAGCAGTACTTC
TRBV6-2/TRBV6-3	.	TRBJ1-5	.	CASSSIWGHQPQHF	TGTGCCAGCAGTTCAATTTGGGGCCACCAGCCCCAGCATTTT
TRBV3-1/TRBV3-2	.	TRBJ1-1	.	CASSPGTEAFF	TGTGCCAGCAGCCCCGGGACAGAAGCTTTCTTT
TRBV7-9	.	TRBJ2-1	TRBD1	CASSFGQGFNEQFF	TGTGCCAGCAGCTTTGGACAGGGGTTCAATGAGCAGTTCTTC
TRBV10-2	once	TRBJ2-2	TRBD2	CASSYSGRDNTGELFF	TGCGCCAGCAGTTATAGCGGGAGAGACAACACCGGGGAGCTGTTTTTT
TRBV27	.	TRBJ1-3	.	CASSPAGAGNTIYF	TGTGCCAGCAGTCCGGCAGGTGCAGGAAACACCATATATTTT
TRBV18	.	TRBJ2-5	TRBD2	CASSPPGTSGGKTQYF	TGTGCCAGCTCACCTCCCGGGACTAGCGGGGGAAAGACCCAGTACTTC
TRBV28	.	TRBJ2-1	.	CASTAPPDDSRYNEQFF	TGTGCCAGCACCGCCCCCCCGGACGACAGTAGATACAATGAGCAGTTCTTC
TRBV7-3	.	TRBJ2-3	TRBD2	CASSLNGLAGAAQYF	TGTGCCAGCAGCTTAAATGGGTTAGCGGGGGCAGCGCAGTATTTT
TRBV3-1/TRBV3-2	.	TRBJ2-1	TRBD2	CASSQPGTSYEQFF	TGTGCCAGCAGCCAACCCGGGACTAGCTATGAGCAGTTCTTC
TRBV4-1	.	TRBJ2-1	.	CASSQERDTFNEQFF	TGCGCCAGCAGCCAAGAACGGGACACCTTCAATGAGCAGTTCTTC
TRBV28	.	TRBJ1-2	TRBD1	CASRPTGGGYGYTF	TGTGCCAGCAGACCTACAGGGGGAGGTTATGGCTACACCTTC
TRBV5-1	once	TRBJ2-1	TRBD2	CASSLGEGLAGVTTYNEQFF	TGCGCCAGCAGCTTGGGTGAGGGGCTAGCGGGAGTCACAACCTACAATGAGCAGTTCTTC
TRBV5-1	.	TRBJ1-6	.	CASSPTLQGSNSPLHF	TGCGCCAGCAGCCCCACGTTGCAGGGATCGAATTCACCCCTCCACTTT
TRBV30	.	TRBJ2-3	TRBD2	CAWSVSASGMGSDTQYF	TGTGCCTGGAGTGTATCGGCTAGCGGGATGGGTTCAGATACGCAGTATTTT
TRBV7-3	.	TRBJ2-4	TRBD2	CASSPRGEAKNIQYF	TGTGCCAGCAGCCCGCGGGGGGAGGCCAAAAACATTCAGTACTTC
TRBV5-4	.	TRBJ2-3	TRBD2	CASSFGAGSTDTQYF	TGTGCCAGCAGCTTCGGAGCGGGGTCCACAGATACGCAGTATTTT
TRBV9	.	TRBJ2-1	TRBD2	CASSQRESYNEQFF	TGTGCCAGCAGCCAGCGGGAGAGCTACAATGAGCAGTTCTTC
TRBV19	.	TRBJ2-3	TRBD1	CASRRQGGSDTQYF	TGTGCCAGTAGGAGACAGGGGGGATCAGATACGCAGTATTTT
TRBV7-9	.	TRBJ1-1	TRBD1	CASNNPPGQGNTEAFF	TGTGCCAGCAACAACCCCCCGGGACAGGGAAACACTGAAGCTTTCTTT